This entry is about one T cell receptor (beta chain). Its antigen specificity is not known. No base quality information exists; no much larger clone differs at one position. Libraries came from 5' RACE. For sequencing, an Illumina HiSeq 2500 was employed. A second PCR of roughly 7 to 11 cycles was performed with a sample-barcoded 5' primer and a J-beta primer mix. A template-switch 5' adaptor carrying 12 random nucleotides introduced a unique molecular identifier onto each TCR beta cDNA molecule. Each sample yielded at least 2.5 million CDR3-containing paired-end reads. First-strand cDNA was synthesized from all RNA with the Mint cDNA synthesis kit, primed by a TRBC-specific oligonucleotide. Following uracil-DNA glycosylase treatment, all cDNA underwent a first 18-cycle PCR with the universal primers M1SS and BC2_uni_R. On the authors' methods: Each sample was normalized by randomly selecting 1 million high-quality reads, each carrying a distinct molecular identifier. Instead of being binned into consensus sequences, reads that shared molecular identifiers were thrown out. MiTCR, set to a Q25 quality threshold and the strictest error-elimination algorithm, was used for CDR3 identification, clonotype clustering and error correction. A nonparametric unseen species model using Euler transformation provided a lower-bound estimate of total TCR beta diversity. TCRdb took the public reads, trimmed them with fastp at Q25, ran MiXCR for clone calling and kept in-frame beta chains. Under each unique CDR3 protein, matching rows form one entry showing the most common genes and DNA. The V and J calls and clone size are TCRdb's, not the authors'. The sample yields 1.5 million to 1.9 million distinct CDR3 sequences; under 55% were counted once. In total, the top ten clones hold approximately 4% of the sample.

The data are from a study of blood T cells in healthy people across ages (dated by TCRdb to about 2015). Regarding the complete study: In model experiments, template switching captured roughly one uniquely barcoded TCR beta cDNA molecule for every two T cells. The study measured age-related changes in TCR beta repertoire diversity using deep sequencing normalized with unique cDNA molecular identifiers. For two donors (one aged 18 to 30 and one aged 80 or older), the study analyzed two additional independent replicas of 1 million unique cDNA reads from the same blood draw. To avoid experimental bias, donors of different ages were randomly spread across the sequencing lanes. Four age groups were formed from the donors: young (average about 17 years), middle-aged (approximately 40), aged (under 70) and long-lived (around 82). The paper as a whole reports these results and caveats: Because the CMV infection status of the donors was unknown, age-related changes in expanded clonotypes may potentially have been confounded. Observed TCR beta diversity correlated strongly with the percentage of naive T cells measured by flow cytometry. Conclusive comparison of naive and antigen-experienced compartments was prevented by the profiling of bulk unsorted PBMCs. Compared with the aged group, the long-lived group had more naive CD4+ T cells, fewer expanded clones and increased TCR diversity, suggesting age selection. Total diversity estimates from one million sequenced T cells were considered lower bounds and underestimates. Observed TCR beta diversity per million T cells fell roughly linearly with age, and a significant reduction was already apparent by age around 36.

Donors were 39 systemically healthy Caucasian individuals from Russia aged roughly 6 to 100 years. Around 9.8 milliliters of peripheral blood were collected from each donor into EDTA-treated Vacutainer tubes. Ficoll-Paque density-gradient centrifugation was used to isolate PBMCs, with at least 7 million per sample. Trizol reagent was used to extract total RNA from PBMCs, with at least 6 micrograms per sample. Naive CD45RAhigh/CD27high T cell percentages were measured by flow cytometry on a PBMC aliquot from every donor. The CDR3, from cysteine to phenylalanine, totals 15 residues. Only CDR3 DNA remains: 45 bases, in frame from the first base. Based on the germline V gene, the CDR1 and CDR2 sequences are SGHTA and FQGNSA. V loses 2 bases of germline sequence and J loses 1 base, and the interval between the two ends is 8 bases.

The receptor comes from a woman aged 18-29 years in good health. The sequenced sample was blood. The chain couples TRBV7-2 to TRBJ2-2; the best D guess is TRBD1, with 6 bases matching. The nucleotides read TGTGCCAGCAGCTTAATGGACAGGAACACCGGGGAGCTGTTTTTT. Its product reads: CASSLMDRNTGELFF.